Shown below are 18 T cell receptor beta chains from a single sample sequenced in a study of blood T cell repertoires in COVID-19. The assay was immunoSEQ multiplex PCR, and TCRdb's table has in-frame clones only and misses some. The sample lists some 62,000 clones, 80% to 90% occurring once. The sequenced material came from peripheral blood. The receptors come from a woman aged 60-75 years with COVID-19, enrolled during active disease.

The sample holds a few counts of this clone. The V call is TRBV6-2 or TRBV6-3, the J call TRBJ1-5; D is unclear. The CDR3 length is 14 residues. V dropped 2 bases and J dropped 4 bases, with 9 bases sitting between them. Germline-derived CDR1 and CDR2 are MNHEY and SVGEGT. This CDR3 reads CASSYGVENQPQHF. The CDR3, as DNA: TGTGCCAGCAGTTACGGTGTGGAGAATCAGCCCCAGCATTTT.

The V gene is TRBV28, the J gene TRBJ2-2, with D possibly being TRBD1 (5 bases). This CDR3 has 16 residues. The V end lost 5 bases, the J end lost 3 bases, and 16 bases lay between the germline ends. Germline values: CDR1 MDHEN, CDR2 SYDVKM. The CDR3 DNA reads as TGTGCCAGCAGTACTGCTGCCGACAGCTACACCGGGGAGCTGTTTTTT. Translation: CASSTAADSYTGELFF. Full variable domain (outside the CDR3, taken from reference TRBV28 and TRBJ2-2): DVKVTQSSRYLVKRTGEKVFLECVQDMDHENMFWYRQDPGLGLRLIYFSYDVKMKEKGDIPEGYSVSREKKERFSLILESASTNQTSMYLCASSTAADSYTGELFFGEGSRLTVL.

The V gene is TRBV12-5, the J gene TRBJ2-7, with a possible D match to TRBD2 (6 bases). The V end was cut by 7 bases, the J end by 5 bases, with 12 bases between. The CDR3 sequence is 12 residues long. Germline CDR1 is LGHNT and CDR2 is FRNRAP. The CDR3 loop is CASESGDHEQYF. The CDR3 bases are TGTGCTAGTGAGTCGGGGGATCACGAGCAGTACTTC.

CDR3 amino acids: CASSVDSGSYEQYF. The CDR3 region has the DNA TGTGCCAGCAGCGTCGACAGTGGATCCTACGAGCAGTACTTC. The chain joins TRBV9 to TRBJ2-7; TRBD1 is a possible D gene (5 bases). Germline values: CDR1 SGDLS, CDR2 YYNGEE. This CDR3 comprises 14 residues. V was pared by 2 bases and J by 1 base, with 10 bases between.

The gene calls are TRBV3-1 (or the pseudogene TRBV3-2) and TRBJ2-3; possibly TRBD2 for D (5 bases). V was shortened by 0 bases and J by 4 bases, with 8 bases between the two germline ends. The CDR3 has 14 amino acids. The germline V gene encodes CDR1 LGHDT and CDR2 YNNKEL (reference sequence). The CDR3 loop is CASSQDPGSDTQYF. DNA of the CDR3: TGTGCCAGCAGCCAAGATCCGGGATCAGATACGCAGTATTTT.

This chain uses TRBV9 with TRBJ2-7; the match to TRBD1 covers 8 bases. Looked up from germline, CDR1 is SGDLS and CDR2 is YYNGEE. CDR3 size: 15 residues. V was clipped by 4 bases and J by 3 bases; unmatched bases: 9. The CDR3 coding sequence is TGTGCCAGCAGCATTGGACAGGGTGGAAGCTACGAGCAGTACTTC. Amino acid sequence: CASSIGQGGSYEQYF. Full variable domain (missing parts from reference TRBV9 and TRBJ2-7): DSGVTQTPKHLITATGQRVTLRCSPRSGDLSVYWYQQSLDQGLQFLIQYYNGEERAKGNILERFSAQQFPDLHSELNLSSLELGDSALYFCASSIGQGGSYEQYFGPGTRLTVT.

This sequence joins TRBV6-5 and TRBJ1-5; a weak D match, TRBD1 (5 bases). This CDR3 is built from 11 residues. Germline CDR1 reads MNHEY; CDR2 reads SVGAGI. Trimming removed 5 bases from V and 9 bases from J, with 8 bases in between. CDR3 protein: CASSLQGPQHF. CDR3 nucleotides: TGTGCCAGCAGTCTCCAGGGGCCCCAGCATTTT.

The genes are TRBV4-1 and TRBJ1-4; the D gene is possibly TRBD1 (5 bases). The CDR3 consists of 15 residues. Germline loops: CDR1 MGHRA, CDR2 YSYEKL. Trimming pared 4 bases from V and 8 bases from J, leaving 17 bases between. The chain's CDR3 is CASSPQGGVGEKLFF. CDR3 coding DNA: TGCGCCAGCAGCCCCCAGGGTGGGGTCGGGGAAAAACTGTTTTTT.

In this sample, this clone turned up a few times. The gene calls are TRBV11-1 and TRBJ1-4; D unclear. The CDR3 has 15 residues. V shed 2 bases and J shed 8 bases, with 15 bases lying between them. CDR1 SGHAT and CDR2 FQDESV come from the germline V gene (reference sequence). In DNA form, the CDR3 reads TGTGCCAGCAGCTTAACGGGATTGACTGAGGAAAAACTGTTTTTT. It specifies CASSLTGLTEEKLFF.

This chain joins TRBV2 and TRBJ2-5; D not certain. Germline CDR1 is SNHLY and CDR2 is FYNNEI. The CDR3 loop spans 12 amino acids. Trimming removed 3 bases from V and 5 bases from J, with 7 bases in between. This chain's CDR3 is CASSEYWETQYF. As DNA, the CDR3 is TGTGCCAGCAGTGAGTACTGGGAGACCCAGTACTTC.

The chain links TRBV29-1 to TRBJ2-1; D gene uncertain. The germline V gene has CDR1 SQVTM and CDR2 ANQGSEA. The ends were cut back, 5 bases at V and 5 bases at J, with 10 bases in the middle. CDR3 length equals 12 residues. The CDR3 loop is CSVNPHNNEQFF. DNA for the CDR3: TGCAGCGTTAACCCTCACAACAATGAGCAGTTCTTC.

The chain links TRBV6-2 or TRBV6-3 to TRBJ2-6; TRBD1 matches 9 bases. Per the germline V gene, CDR1 is MNHEY and CDR2 is SVGEGT. The CDR3 extends over 17 amino acids. Germline trimming cut 6 bases from V and 0 bases from J; bases unmatched to any gene: 6. The chain's CDR3 is CASSRTGALSGANVLTF. In nucleotides, the CDR3 is TGTGCCAGCAGCAGGACAGGGGCCCTCTCTGGGGCCAACGTCCTGACTTTC.

This clone has more than one count but fewer than ten. The rearrangement uses TRBV28 and TRBJ1-1; D gene uncertain. Germline CDR1 is MDHEN and CDR2 is SYDVKM. This CDR3 is 15 amino acids long. Between the trimmed V and J ends, which lost 3 bases and 0 bases, there was a span of 11 bases. CDR3 DNA: TGTGCCAGCAGTTTCGAGGGATTGATGAACACTGAAGCTTTCTTT. Its translation is CASSFEGLMNTEAFF.

The chain recombines TRBV18 with TRBJ1-2, with D possibly matching TRBD1 (5 bases). This CDR3 has 16 residues. From germline, CDR1 is KGHSH and CDR2 LQKENI. Between the trimmed V and J ends, which lost 3 bases and 2 bases, there was a span of 16 bases. CDR3 sequence reads: CASSPAGASGNYGYTF. In DNA, the CDR3 is TGTGCCAGCTCACCCGCCGGGGCGAGCGGGAACTATGGCTACACCTTC.

The J gene is TRBJ2-7, the V gene TRBV27, with 9 bases fitting TRBD1. J gave up 2 bases and V 5 bases, and 16 bases lay outside the gene matches. The CDR3 sequence is 18 residues long. From germline, CDR1 is MNHEY and CDR2 SMNVEV (reference sequence). CDR3 residues: CASSITGTGPKFPYEQYF. The CDR3 DNA reads as TGTGCCAGCAGTATAACCGGGACAGGGCCTAAATTTCCCTACGAGCAGTACTTC.

The V call is TRBV28, the J call TRBJ2-7; weak D call: TRBD2 (6 bases). The germline V and J ends were trimmed by 2 bases and 3 bases, with 14 bases remaining between them. The CDR3 runs to 15 residues. The germline V gene encodes CDR1 MDHEN and CDR2 SYDVKM. The CDR3 DNA follows: TGTGCCAGCAGTTTACCGGGACTCAAGAACTACGAGCAGTACTTC. Translation: CASSLPGLKNYEQYF.

The chain uses TRBV28 and TRBJ1-2; D gene uncertain. Germline assignment: CDR1 MDHEN and CDR2 SYDVKM. Trimming left V 8 bases short and J 0 bases short, with 16 bases between. The CDR3 runs 15 residues. In nucleotides, the CDR3 is TGTGCCAGCTGGTCTCTCTCAGAAACTAACTATGGCTACACCTTC. Protein: CASWSLSETNYGYTF.

V and J are TRBV6-1 and TRBJ1-5, with D possibly TRBD1 on 6 matching bases. The germline V gene encodes CDR1 MNHNS and CDR2 SASEGT. The ends were cut back, 1 base at V and 6 bases at J, with 10 bases in the middle. CDR3 length: 14 residues. This CDR3 reads CASSEVPQGQPQHF. For the CDR3, the DNA is TGTGCCAGCAGTGAAGTCCCACAGGGTCAGCCCCAGCATTTT.